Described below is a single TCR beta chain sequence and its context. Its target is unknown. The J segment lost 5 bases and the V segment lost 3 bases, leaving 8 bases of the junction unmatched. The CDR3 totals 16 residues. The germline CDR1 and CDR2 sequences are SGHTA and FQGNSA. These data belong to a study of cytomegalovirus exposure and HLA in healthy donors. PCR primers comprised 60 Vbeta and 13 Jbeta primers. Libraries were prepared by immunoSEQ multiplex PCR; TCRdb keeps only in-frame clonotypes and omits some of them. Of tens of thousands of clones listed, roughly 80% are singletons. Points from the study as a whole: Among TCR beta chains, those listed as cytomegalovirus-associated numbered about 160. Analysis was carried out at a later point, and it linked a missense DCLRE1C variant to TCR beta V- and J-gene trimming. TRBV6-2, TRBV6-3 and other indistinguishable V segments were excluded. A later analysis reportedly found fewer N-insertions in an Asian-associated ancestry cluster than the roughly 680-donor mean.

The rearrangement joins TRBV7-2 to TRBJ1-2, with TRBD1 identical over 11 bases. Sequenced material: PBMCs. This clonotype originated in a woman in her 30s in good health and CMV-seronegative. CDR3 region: CASSLGTGGSRYGYTF. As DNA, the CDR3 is TGTGCCAGCAGCTTGGGGACAGGGGGATCACGTTATGGCTACACCTTC.